This entry is about one TCR beta chain. No antigen is known for it. This sample is drawn from a study of cytomegalovirus exposure and HLA in healthy donors. General observations from the study: Later work showed greater clonal expansion in HLA-associated TCR beta chains than in equally common others. Sequences of the TCR beta chain were said to predict the HLA-A and HLA-B alleles of most subjects accurately. The study labeled 150 to 200 TCR beta chains cytomegalovirus-associated. With later analysis, a missense DCLRE1C variant became linked to TCR beta V- and J-gene trimming.

13 Jbeta primers and 60 Vbeta primers were used for the PCR. Produced via immunoSEQ multiplex PCR; TCRdb's table is partial and in-frame only. The sample includes 30,000 to 35,000 clones. With 5 bases removed from V and 8 bases from J, the gap between germline ends came to 10 bases. Germline CDR1 is SEHNR and CDR2 is FQNEAQ (reference sequence). The CDR3 covers 12 residues. This TCR derives from a woman aged 35 to 49 in good health and CMV-seropositive. Input material: PBMCs. This chain connects TRBV7-9 to TRBJ2-1; no reliable D call. This CDR3 is CASSTYIYEQFF. The CDR3 DNA sequence: TGTGCCAGCAGCACCTATATCTATGAGCAGTTCTTC.